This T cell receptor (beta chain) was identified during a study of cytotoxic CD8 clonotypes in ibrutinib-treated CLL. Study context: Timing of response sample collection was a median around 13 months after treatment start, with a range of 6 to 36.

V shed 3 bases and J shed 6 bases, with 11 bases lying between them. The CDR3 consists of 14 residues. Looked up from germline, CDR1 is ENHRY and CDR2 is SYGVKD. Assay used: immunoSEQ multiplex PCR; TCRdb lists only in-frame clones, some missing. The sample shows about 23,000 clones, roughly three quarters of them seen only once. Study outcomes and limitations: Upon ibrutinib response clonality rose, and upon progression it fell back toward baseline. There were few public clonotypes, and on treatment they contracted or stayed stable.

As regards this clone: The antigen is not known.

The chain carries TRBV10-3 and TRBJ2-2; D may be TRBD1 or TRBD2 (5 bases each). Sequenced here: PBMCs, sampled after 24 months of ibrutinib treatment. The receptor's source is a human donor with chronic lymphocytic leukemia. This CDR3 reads CAISDSRGPGELFF. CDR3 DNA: TGTGCCATCAGTGATTCCCGGGGACCCGGGGAGCTGTTTTTT.